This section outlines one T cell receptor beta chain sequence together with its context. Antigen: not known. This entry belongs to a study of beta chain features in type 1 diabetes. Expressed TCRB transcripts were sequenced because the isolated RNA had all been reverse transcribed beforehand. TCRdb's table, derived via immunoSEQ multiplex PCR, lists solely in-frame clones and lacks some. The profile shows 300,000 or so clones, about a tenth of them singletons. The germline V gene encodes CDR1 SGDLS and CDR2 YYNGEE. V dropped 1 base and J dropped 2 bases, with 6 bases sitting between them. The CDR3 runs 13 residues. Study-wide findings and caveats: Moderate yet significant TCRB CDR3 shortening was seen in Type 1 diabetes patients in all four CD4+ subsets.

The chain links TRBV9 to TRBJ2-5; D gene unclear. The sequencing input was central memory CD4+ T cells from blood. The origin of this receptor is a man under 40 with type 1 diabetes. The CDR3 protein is CASSVNSQETQYF. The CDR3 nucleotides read TGTGCCAGCAGCGTAAACAGTCAAGAGACCCAGTACTTC.